This TCR beta chain was found in a study of cytomegalovirus exposure and HLA in healthy donors. The study, taken as a whole, reports: In terms of immune exposure information, only CMV serostatus was available.

PCR amplification relied on 60 Vbeta primers (plus 13 Jbeta primers). TCRdb keeps only in-frame clones here, not all; method: immunoSEQ multiplex PCR. The repertoire consists of around 180,000 clones, with roughly 82% occurring once and the leading ten covering around 1.2%. This CDR3 has 14 residues. Germline values: CDR1 SGHTA, CDR2 FQGNSA. V lost 6 bases and J lost 4; bases outside the gene matches: 5. A word on this clone: What it binds is not known.

J is TRBJ2-1 and V is TRBV7-2, with 8 bases matching TRBD2. Sequences were obtained from PBMCs. This receptor was taken from a girl aged 2 to 9 in good health and CMV-seropositive. CDR3 protein: CASRSTSAYNEQFF. In nucleotides, the CDR3 is TGTGCCAGCAGATCGACTAGCGCATACAATGAGCAGTTCTTC.